This T cell receptor (beta chain) was profiled in a study of blood T cell repertoires in COVID-19 (dated by TCRdb to 2018 to 2021). With respect to the entire study: Samples covering the acute and convalescent phases of COVID-19 were provided by collaborators in the United States, Italy and Spain. Samples were obtained from the ongoing ImmuneRACE study (first 160 participants) and from over a thousand subjects provided by 6 global collaborators. Nearly every sample came with metadata listing a de-identified subject ID, COVID-19 status, age in years and sex. HLA class I and class II types, where available, came from metadata supplied by the sample provider rather than from assay-based typing. The dataset comprised deeply sampled blood TCRbeta repertoires from subjects exposed to, actively infected with, or recovered from COVID-19. The repertoires were released in a freely available public database intended as a resource for research on the immune response to SARS-CoV-2. The material from the prospective study consisted of cDNA or gDNA derived from T cells, B-cell-depleted T cells, or PBMCs. Overall results and qualifications from the work: The amount of clinical and demographic metadata varied by source and participant and was provided uncurated.

The immunoSEQ Assay, a bias-controlled multiplex PCR, was used to amplify TCRbeta CDR3 regions from genomic DNA. The original methods were these. The number of nucleated cells in each sample was estimated by amplification of reference gene primers within the assay. Sequence reads were collapsed and filtered to measure the absolute abundance of every unique TCRbeta CDR3 rearrangement. Productive Simpson clonality was computed per sample as the square root of Simpson's diversity index over productive rearrangements. Drawn from immuneACCESS, this table holds only the in-frame rearrangements with V and J called that TCRdb kept. Clones are partly lost; checked studies trace under half to an unresolved V gene and leave the rest unexplained. V, J and clone size were drawn from that table, and D and trimming were deduced from the DNA. Recorded for this sample are roughly 200,000 clones; over 75% of them occurred a single time. The biggest ten clones account for 7.5% to 9% of the sample.

A remark on this clone: Its antigen specificity is not known. No per-base quality is available; no much larger clone lies one base away.

Each collaborating institution followed its own protocols to collect whole blood in K2EDTA tubes. For TCRbeta analysis, collaborator samples were shipped as frozen whole blood, as isolated PBMCs, or as DNA extracted from either sample type. As encoded in the germline V gene (reference sequence), CDR1 is SGHKS while CDR2 is YYEKEE. The CDR3 goes from the cysteine to the phenylalanine over 17 residues. The sequence is cut down to CDR3 DNA, 51 bases in frame from base 1. V and J are trimmed by 4 bases and 4 bases, and the gene matches miss 14 bases of the junction. This chain is built from TRBV5-5 and TRBJ1-1; TRBD1 aligns with 9 central bases. This TCR came from an elderly woman with acute or convalescent COVID-19. The sample consisted of peripheral blood. The CDR3 reads as follows: CASSLYFITGGSTEAFF. The DNA is as follows: TGTGCCAGCAGCCTGTATTTTATAACAGGGGGCTCCACTGAAGCTTTCTTT.